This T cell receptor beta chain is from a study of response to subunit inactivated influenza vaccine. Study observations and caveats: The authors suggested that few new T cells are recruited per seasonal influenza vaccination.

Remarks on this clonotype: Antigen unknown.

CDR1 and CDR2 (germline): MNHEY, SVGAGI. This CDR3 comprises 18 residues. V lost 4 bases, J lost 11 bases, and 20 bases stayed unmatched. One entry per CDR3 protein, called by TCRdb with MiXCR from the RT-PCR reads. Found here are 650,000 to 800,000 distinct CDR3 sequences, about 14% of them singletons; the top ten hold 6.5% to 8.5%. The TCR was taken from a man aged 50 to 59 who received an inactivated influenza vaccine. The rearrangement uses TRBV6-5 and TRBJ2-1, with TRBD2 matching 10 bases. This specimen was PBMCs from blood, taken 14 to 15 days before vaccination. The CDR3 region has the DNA TGTGCCAGCAGTTCCGATTGGGCCCCGGCTAGCGGGAGCCGAAAGCAGTTCTTC. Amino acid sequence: CASSSDWAPASGSRKQFF.